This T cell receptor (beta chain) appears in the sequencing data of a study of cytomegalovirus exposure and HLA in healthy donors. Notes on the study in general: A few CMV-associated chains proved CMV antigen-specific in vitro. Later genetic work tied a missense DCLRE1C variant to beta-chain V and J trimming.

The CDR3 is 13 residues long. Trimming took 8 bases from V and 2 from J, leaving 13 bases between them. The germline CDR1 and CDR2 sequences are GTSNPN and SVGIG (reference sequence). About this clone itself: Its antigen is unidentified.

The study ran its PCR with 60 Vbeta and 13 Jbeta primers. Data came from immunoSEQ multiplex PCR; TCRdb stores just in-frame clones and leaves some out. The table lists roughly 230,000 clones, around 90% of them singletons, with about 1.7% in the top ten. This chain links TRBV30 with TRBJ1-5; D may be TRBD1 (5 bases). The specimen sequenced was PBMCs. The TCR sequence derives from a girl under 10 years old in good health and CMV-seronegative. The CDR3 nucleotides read TGTGCCCTCAACCCGGGGGGCAATCAGCCCCAGCATTTT. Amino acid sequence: CALNPGGNQPQHF.